The T cell receptor beta chain described here comes from a study of blood T cell repertoires in COVID-19. Study details: Sites across the United States, Italy and Spain contributed samples from acute and convalescent COVID-19. T cells, B-cell-depleted T cells, or PBMCs provided the cDNA or gDNA that served as material.

In germline, CDR1 is SEHNR, CDR2 FQNEAQ (reference sequence). The CDR3 is made up of 14 amino acids. V gave up 4 bases and J gave up 4 bases; unmatched junction bases: 1. This clone was counted a single time. In the original analysis: Using reference gene primer amplification, nucleated cell counts were estimated. Libraries were prepared by immunoSEQ multiplex PCR; TCRdb keeps only in-frame clonotypes and omits some of them. V and J calls and clone size come straight from that table; D and trimming were deduced from the DNA. The table lists approximately 210,000 clones, 82% of them singletons. This TCR came from a woman older than 75 with acute or convalescent COVID-19. The material sequenced was peripheral blood. The chain carries TRBV7-9 and TRBJ2-3; 11 bases agree with TRBD2. The CDR3 sequence is CASSSTSGADTQYF. The CDR3 nucleotides are TGTGCCAGCAGCTCGACTAGCGGGGCAGATACGCAGTATTTT.